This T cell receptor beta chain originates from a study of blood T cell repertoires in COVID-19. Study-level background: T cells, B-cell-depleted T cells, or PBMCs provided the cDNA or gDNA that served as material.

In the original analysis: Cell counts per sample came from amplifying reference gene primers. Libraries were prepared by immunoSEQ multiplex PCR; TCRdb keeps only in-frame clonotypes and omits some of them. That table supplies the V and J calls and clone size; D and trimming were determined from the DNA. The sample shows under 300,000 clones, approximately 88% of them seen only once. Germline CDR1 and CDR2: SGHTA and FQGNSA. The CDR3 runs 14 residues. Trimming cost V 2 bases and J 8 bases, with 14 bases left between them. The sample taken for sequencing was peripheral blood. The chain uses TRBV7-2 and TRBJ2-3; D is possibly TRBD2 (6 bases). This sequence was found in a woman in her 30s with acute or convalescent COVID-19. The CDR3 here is CASSLTEGGITQYF. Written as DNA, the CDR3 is TGTGCCAGCAGCTTAACGGAGGGCGGAATTACGCAGTATTTT. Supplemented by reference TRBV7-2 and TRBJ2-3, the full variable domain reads GAGVSQSPSNKVTEKGKDVELRCDPISGHTALYWYRQSLGQGLEFLIYFQGNSAPDKSGLPSDRFSAERTGGSVSTLTIQRTQQEDSAVYLCASSLTEGGITQYFGPGTRLTVL.